This T cell receptor beta chain was retrieved from a study of identifying expanded T cells in peripheral blood. CDR1 PRHDT and CDR2 FYEKMQ come from the germline V gene (reference sequence). The CDR3 spans 13 residues. V lost 1 base and J lost 2, with 5 bases in between. Clones were sequenced by immunoSEQ multiplex PCR, and TCRdb holds only the in-frame ones, with some missing. The sample lists 60,000 to 70,000 clones, over 75% occurring once. The specimen was blood. The receptor was derived from a person aged 18-70 years in good health. This chain uses TRBV13 with TRBJ2-5; D is unresolved. CDR3 nucleotide sequence: TGTGCCAGCAGCTTAGACAATCAAGAGACCCAGTACTTC. The encoded protein is CASSLDNQETQYF.